A selection of T cell receptor beta chains follows, all from one sample in a study of cytomegalovirus exposure and HLA in healthy donors. TCRdb keeps only in-frame clones here, not all; method: immunoSEQ multiplex PCR. This table holds around 140,000 clones, under 10% found once. The sequencing sample was made of PBMCs. Source of these receptors: a woman aged 40 to 49 in good health and CMV-seropositive. Each CDR3 is given with its conserved first and last residue. The D gene is left open where the match is weak. Expanded clones get a size class; other rows say once, few or many, or leave the size out.

v_call	d_call	clone_size	j_call	cdr3_nt	cdr3_aa
TRBV11-3	-	-	TRBJ2-7	TGTGCCAGCAGCTTAGCAGGTATCGGGAACGAGCAGTACTTC	CASSLAGIGNEQYF
TRBV6-5	-	-	TRBJ2-7	TGTGCCAGCAGTTACGGGGGCCTCTACGAGCAGTACTTC	CASSYGGLYEQYF
TRBV11-3	TRBD1	-	TRBJ2-7	TGTGCCAGCAGCTTAAGACAGGGGCCCTACGAGCAGTACTTC	CASSLRQGPYEQYF
TRBV5-6	-	-	TRBJ1-1	TGTGCCAGCAGCGCCGGGACTGGGGCTTTCTTT	CASSAGTGAFF
TRBV5-6	-	-	TRBJ1-1	TGTGCCAGCAGCTTGGCCGGTCTTGGTAATGAAGCTTTCTTT	CASSLAGLGNEAFF
TRBV6-5	TRBD2	few	TRBJ2-3	TGTGCCAGCACCGAAAGCGGGGGCTACACAGATACGCAGTATTTT	CASTESGGYTDTQYF
TRBV10-3	TRBD1	-	TRBJ1-2	TGTGCCATCAGTTCCCCGGACAGGGCCTATGGGTACACCTTC	CAISSPDRAYGYTF
TRBV4-1	-	-	TRBJ1-1	TGCGCCAGCAGCCAATCCGGAGGGAGGAACACTGAAGCTTTCTTT	CASSQSGGRNTEAFF
TRBV6-6	-	-	TRBJ1-1	TGTGCCAGCACCGCCTCGAGGAACACTGAAGCTTTCTTT	CASTASRNTEAFF
TRBV6-1	-	few	TRBJ2-2	TGTGCCAGCAAACAGTTAGTCGGGGAGCTGTTTTTT	CASKQLVGELFF
TRBV5-1	TRBD1	many	TRBJ2-5	TGCGCCAGCACGTGGCCGACAGGGGCAGGGGAGACCCAGTACTTC	CASTWPTGAGETQYF